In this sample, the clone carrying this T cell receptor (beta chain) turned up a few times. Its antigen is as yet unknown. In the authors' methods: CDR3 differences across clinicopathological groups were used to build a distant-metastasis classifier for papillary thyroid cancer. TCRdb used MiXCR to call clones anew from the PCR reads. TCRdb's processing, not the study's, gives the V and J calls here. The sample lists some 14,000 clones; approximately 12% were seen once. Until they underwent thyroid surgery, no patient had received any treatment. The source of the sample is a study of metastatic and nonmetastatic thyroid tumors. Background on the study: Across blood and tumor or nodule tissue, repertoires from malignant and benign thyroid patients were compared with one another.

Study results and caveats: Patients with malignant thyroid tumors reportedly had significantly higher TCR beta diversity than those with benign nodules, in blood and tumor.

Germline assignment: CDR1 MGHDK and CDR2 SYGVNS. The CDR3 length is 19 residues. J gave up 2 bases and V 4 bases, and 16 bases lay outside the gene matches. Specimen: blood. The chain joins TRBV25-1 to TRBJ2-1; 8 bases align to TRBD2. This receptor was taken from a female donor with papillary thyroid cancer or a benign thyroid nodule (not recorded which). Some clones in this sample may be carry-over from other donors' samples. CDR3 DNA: TGTGCCAGCAGTGGAAATAGCGGGAACAGGGCGGGCACCTACAATGAGCAGTTCTTC. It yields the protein CASSGNSGNRAGTYNEQFF.